This is a list of T cell receptor beta chains from one sample in a study of CD8 T cells in Susac syndrome. TCRdb processed the immunoSEQ multiplex PCR reads anew with MiXCR; each CDR3 protein has one entry. The table lists 150,000 to 200,000 distinct CDR3 sequences, almost 96% of them singletons, with 0.093% in the top ten. Sequenced material: CD4+ T cells from PBMCs. These receptors were taken from a human donor with multiple sclerosis. CDR3s include the opening cysteine and the closing phenylalanine or tryptophan. A D gene is named only where the DNA matches it firmly. Size is stated for part of the rows, as once, few or many counts, or as a class when the clone is expanded.

TGTGCCAGCAGTCCGGACAGGGCAGGGGAGACCCAGTACTTC | CASSPDRAGETQYF | . | TRBD1 | TRBJ2-5 | TRBV2
TGCAGTACCTTTAGCACAGATACGCAGTATTTT | CSTFSTDTQYF | . | . | TRBJ2-3 | TRBV20-1
TGTGCCAGCAGTACTTTAGGGCAAAGGGGGGCTTTCTTT | CASSTLGQRGAFF | . | . | TRBJ1-1 | TRBV12-3/TRBV12-4
TGCGCCAGCAGCCAAGATAGGCAGATCAATCAGCCCCAGCATTTT | CASSQDRQINQPQHF | . | . | TRBJ1-5 | TRBV4-3
TGTGCCAGCAGCCGAGATCATGCGAGAGGAGAGACCCAGTACTTC | CASSRDHARGETQYF | . | . | TRBJ2-5 | TRBV2
TGTGCCAGCAGTTACTCGTCCCTTGGATCTGAGCAGTTCTTC | CASSYSSLGSEQFF | . | . | TRBJ2-1 | TRBV6-2/TRBV6-3
TGTGCCAGCAGAGAAATCTTTGCTCGAGAGACCCAGTACTTC | CASREIFARETQYF | . | . | TRBJ2-5 | TRBV6-2/TRBV6-3
TGCAGTGCTAGAGATGGGCAGATAGATAGCTACACCTTC | CSARDGQIDSYTF | . | . | TRBJ1-2 | TRBV20-1
TGTGCCAGCAGTTATGGGGGAGCCCAGAACACTGAAGCTTTCTTT | CASSYGGAQNTEAFF | . | . | TRBJ1-1 | TRBV6-2/TRBV6-3
TGCAGTGCTAGAGATGCGAACGTCTACGAGCAGTACTTC | CSARDANVYEQYF | once | . | TRBJ2-7 | TRBV20-1
TGTGCCAGTAGTCCGCCGATGACAGGGGTTGGGTCACCCCTCCACTTT | CASSPPMTGVGSPLHF | . | TRBD1 | TRBJ1-6 | TRBV19
TGTGCCAGCAGCTTGACAGGGGGGCCCACAGATACGCAGTATTTT | CASSLTGGPTDTQYF | . | TRBD1 | TRBJ2-3 | TRBV7-9
TGTGCCAGCAGCCAATTGACAGGGGAAGAGACCCAGTACTTC | CASSQLTGEETQYF | . | TRBD1 | TRBJ2-5 | TRBV14
TGCAGCGTTAGGGGAGGGAATGAAAAACTGTTTTTT | CSVRGGNEKLFF | . | . | TRBJ1-4 | TRBV29-1
TGTGCCAGCAGCCAAGGTAGCGGGGTAACCTACGAGCAGTACTTC | CASSQGSGVTYEQYF | . | TRBD2 | TRBJ2-7 | TRBV3-1
TGTGCCAGCAGGTCAGGGGGCCCGAACACTGAAGCTTTCTTT | CASRSGGPNTEAFF | . | TRBD1 | TRBJ1-1 | TRBV6-5
TGTGCCAGCAGCCAAGGAGCCTTGCCCCAAGAGACCCAGTACTTC | CASSQGALPQETQYF | . | . | TRBJ2-5 | TRBV14
TGTGCCACCAGTCTTGCCGGGTTTCAAGAGACCCAGTACTTC | CATSLAGFQETQYF | . | . | TRBJ2-5 | TRBV15
TGTGCCAGCAGCCGCAGGGGATACTACGAGCAGTACTTC | CASSRRGYYEQYF | . | . | TRBJ2-7 | TRBV14
TGTGCCAGCAGTCCGTCATGGAGTGAAAAACTGTTTTTT | CASSPSWSEKLFF | . | . | TRBJ1-4 | TRBV28
TGTGCCTGGAGTGTATTTAGGGGAGGTACTAATCAGCCCCAGCATTTT | CAWSVFRGGTNQPQHF | . | . | TRBJ1-5 | TRBV30
TGTGCCAGCAGCTCCACCCAGACAGCCCTGGTCACAGATACGCAGTATTTT | CASSSTQTALVTDTQYF | . | . | TRBJ2-3 | TRBV6-1
TGTGCCAGCAGTGAAACGGGATATCTGGAGTACGAGCAGTACTTC | CASSETGYLEYEQYF | once | . | TRBJ2-7 | TRBV25-1
TGTGCCAGCAGCCAAGACTGGAAGGACCACACTGAAGCTTTCTTT | CASSQDWKDHTEAFF | . | . | TRBJ1-1 | TRBV3-1
TGTGCCGCAACAGGGGTCCCGCTTTACTATGGCTACACCTTC | CAATGVPLYYGYTF | . | TRBD1 | TRBJ1-2 | TRBV28
TGTGCCAGCAGTTTCGACGTATGGACACACACCGGGGAGCTGTTTTTT | CASSFDVWTHTGELFF | . | . | TRBJ2-2 | TRBV12-3/TRBV12-4
TGTGCCAGCAGCTTAAGGACAGATTCCTATGGCTACACCTTC | CASSLRTDSYGYTF | . | . | TRBJ1-2 | TRBV7-9
TGTGCCAGCAGCCATCCTGCCGCAGGGGAGACCTTC | CASSHPAAGETF | . | . | TRBJ1-2 | TRBV3-1
TGTGCCAGCAGCCCCGGGACAGGGGGTACTGGGGCCAACGTCCTGACTTTC | CASSPGTGGTGANVLTF | . | TRBD1 | TRBJ2-6 | TRBV3-1
TGTGCCAGCAGTTCCGGACACCCATCCTACGAGCAGTACTTC | CASSSGHPSYEQYF | . | . | TRBJ2-7 | TRBV6-5
TGTGCCAGCCGCCAAACTAGTGCTAATTCACCCCTCCACTTT | CASRQTSANSPLHF | . | . | TRBJ1-6 | TRBV3-1
TGTGCCAGTAATTCGCGGAACTATGGCTACACCTTC | CASNSRNYGYTF | . | . | TRBJ1-2 | TRBV19
TGTGCCAGCAGCCAAGTTTCGGCTTACACTGAAGCTTTCTTT | CASSQVSAYTEAFF | . | . | TRBJ1-1 | TRBV3-1